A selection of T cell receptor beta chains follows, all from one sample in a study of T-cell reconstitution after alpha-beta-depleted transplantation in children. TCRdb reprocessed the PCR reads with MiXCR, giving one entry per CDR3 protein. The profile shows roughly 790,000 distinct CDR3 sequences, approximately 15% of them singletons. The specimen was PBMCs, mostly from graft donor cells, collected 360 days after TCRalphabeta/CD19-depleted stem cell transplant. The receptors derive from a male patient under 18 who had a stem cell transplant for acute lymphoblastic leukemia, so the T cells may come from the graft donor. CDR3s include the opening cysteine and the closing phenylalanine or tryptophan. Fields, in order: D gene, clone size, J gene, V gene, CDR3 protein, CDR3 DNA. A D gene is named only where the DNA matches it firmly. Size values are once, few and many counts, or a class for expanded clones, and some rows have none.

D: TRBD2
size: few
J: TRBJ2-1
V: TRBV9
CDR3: CASSVALADYNEQFF
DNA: TGTGCCAGCAGCGTAGCCCTAGCGGACTACAATGAGCAGTTCTTC

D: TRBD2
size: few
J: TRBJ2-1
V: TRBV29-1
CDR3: CSANSGRDYNEQFF
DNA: TGCAGCGCAAACAGCGGGAGGGATTACAATGAGCAGTTCTTC

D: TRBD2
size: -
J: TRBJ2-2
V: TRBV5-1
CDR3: CASFTGGTGELFF
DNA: TGCGCCAGCTTTACGGGAGGCACCGGGGAGCTGTTTTTT

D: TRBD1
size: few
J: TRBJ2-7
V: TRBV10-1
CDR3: CASSEFGTGVYEQYF
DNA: TGCGCCAGCAGTGAGTTCGGGACAGGGGTCTACGAGCAGTACTTC

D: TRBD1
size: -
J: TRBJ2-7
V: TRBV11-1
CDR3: CASSPTGTGDWGSSYEQYF
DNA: TGTGCCAGCAGCCCTACCGGGACAGGGGATTGGGGAAGCTCCTACGAGCAGTACTTC

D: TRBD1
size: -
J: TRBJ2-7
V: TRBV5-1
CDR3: CASSLGTGSTYEQYF
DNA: TGCGCCAGCAGCTTGGGGACAGGGTCGACCTACGAGCAGTACTTC

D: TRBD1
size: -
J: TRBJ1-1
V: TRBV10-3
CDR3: CAISESDFRDRVNTEAFF
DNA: TGTGCCATCAGTGAGTCGGATTTTCGGGACAGGGTGAACACTGAAGCTTTCTTT

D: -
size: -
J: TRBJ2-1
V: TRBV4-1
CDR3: CASSQGRGVVNEQFF
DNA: TGCGCCAGCAGCCAAGGGCGAGGGGTAGTTAATGAGCAGTTCTTC

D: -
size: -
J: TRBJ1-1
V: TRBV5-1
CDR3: CASSLNAGVVTEAFF
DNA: TGCGCCAGCAGCTTGAACGCGGGGGTGGTTACTGAAGCTTTCTTT

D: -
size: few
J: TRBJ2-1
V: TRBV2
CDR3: CASGVGREQFF
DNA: TGTGCCAGCGGGGTGGGTCGTGAGCAGTTCTTC

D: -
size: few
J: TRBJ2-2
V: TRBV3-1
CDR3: CASSLQGSAGELFF
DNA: TGTGCCAGCAGCCTACAGGGTAGCGCCGGGGAGCTGTTTTTT

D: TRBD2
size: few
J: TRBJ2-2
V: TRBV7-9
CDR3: CASRSGPTSELTGELFF
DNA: TGTGCCAGCAGATCCGGCCCCACTAGCGAACTGACCGGGGAGCTGTTTTTT

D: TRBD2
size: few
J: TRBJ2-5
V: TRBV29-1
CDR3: CSVSPGLAGGYQETQYF
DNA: TGCAGCGTTTCCCCGGGACTAGCGGGAGGGTACCAAGAGACCCAGTACTTC

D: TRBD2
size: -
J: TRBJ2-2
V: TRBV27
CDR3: CASSFAGAGELFF
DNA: TGTGCCAGCAGTTTTGCGGGGGCCGGGGAGCTGTTTTTT

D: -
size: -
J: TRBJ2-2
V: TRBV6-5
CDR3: CASSYTRGGGLINTGELFF
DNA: TGTGCCAGCAGTTACACGAGGGGAGGGGGACTCATTAACACCGGGGAGCTGTTTTTT

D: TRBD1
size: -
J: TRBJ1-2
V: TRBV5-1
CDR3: CASSFRTGGVYGYTF
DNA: TGCGCCAGCAGCTTCCGGACAGGGGGCGTTTATGGCTACACCTTC

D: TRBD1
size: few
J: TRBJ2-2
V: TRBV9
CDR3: CASSPWDSRGTGELFF
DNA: TGTGCCAGCAGCCCTTGGGACAGTCGAGGCACCGGGGAGCTGTTTTTT

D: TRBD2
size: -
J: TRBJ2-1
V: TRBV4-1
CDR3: CASSQPRLAGGNNEQFF
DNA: TGCGCCAGCAGCCAACCCCGACTAGCGGGAGGAAACAATGAGCAGTTCTTC

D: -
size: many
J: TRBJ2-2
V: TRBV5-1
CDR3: CASSPKPFTEELFF
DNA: TGCGCCAGCAGCCCAAAACCCTTTACTGAGGAGCTGTTTTTT

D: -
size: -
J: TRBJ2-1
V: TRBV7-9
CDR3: CASSLDGRAFRRQFF
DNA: TGTGCCAGCAGCTTAGACGGGAGAGCGTTTAGGAGGCAGTTCTTC

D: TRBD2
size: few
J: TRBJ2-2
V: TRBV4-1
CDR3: CASSARTSPGELFF
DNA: TGCGCCAGCAGCGCGCGGACTAGTCCCGGGGAGCTGTTTTTT

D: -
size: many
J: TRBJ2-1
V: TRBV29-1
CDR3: CSAGLGLSSYNEQFF
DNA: TGCAGCGCCGGGCTGGGCCTCAGCTCCTACAATGAGCAGTTCTTC

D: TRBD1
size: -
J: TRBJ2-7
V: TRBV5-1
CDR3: CASSPGTGGTGEQYF
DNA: TGCGCCAGCAGCCCCGGGACAGGGGGGACAGGCGAGCAGTACTTC

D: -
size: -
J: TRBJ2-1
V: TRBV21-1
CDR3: CASSKGASGSYNEQFF
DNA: TGTGCCAGCAGCAAAGGGGCTAGCGGTTCCTACAATGAGCAGTTCTTC

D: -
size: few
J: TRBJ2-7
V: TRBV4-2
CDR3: CASSPWKASYEQYF
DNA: TGTGCCAGCAGCCCTTGGAAGGCTTCCTACGAGCAGTACTTC

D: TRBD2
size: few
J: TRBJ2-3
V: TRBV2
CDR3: CASSETTLAGSTDTQYF
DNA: TGTGCCAGCAGTGAAACCACACTAGCGGGAAGCACAGATACGCAGTATTTT

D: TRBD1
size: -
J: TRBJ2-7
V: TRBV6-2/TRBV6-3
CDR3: CASSYSPGTGGKYEQYF
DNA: TGTGCCAGCAGTTACTCCCCCGGGACAGGGGGCAAGTACGAGCAGTACTTC

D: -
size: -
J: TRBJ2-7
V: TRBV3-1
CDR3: CASSQESRPYEQYF
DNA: TGTGCCAGCAGCCAAGAAAGTCGGCCCTACGAGCAGTACTTC

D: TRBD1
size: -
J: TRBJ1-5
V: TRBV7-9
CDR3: CASSLGAIRDRSGPQHF
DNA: TGTGCCAGCAGCTTAGGGGCGATCCGGGACAGGTCAGGACCCCAGCATTTT

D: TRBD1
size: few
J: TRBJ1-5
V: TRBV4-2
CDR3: CASSPRDRDNQPQHF
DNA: TGTGCCAGCAGCCCCCGGGACAGGGACAATCAGCCCCAGCATTTT

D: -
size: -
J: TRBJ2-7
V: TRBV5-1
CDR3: CASMRGGNLREQYF
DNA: TGCGCCAGCATGCGAGGGGGTAACCTTCGCGAGCAGTACTTC

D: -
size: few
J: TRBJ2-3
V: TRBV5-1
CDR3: CASSLETVGTDTQYF
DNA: TGCGCCAGCAGCTTGGAGACGGTCGGCACAGATACGCAGTATTTT

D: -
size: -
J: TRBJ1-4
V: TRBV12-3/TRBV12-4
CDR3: CASSWRGEKLFF
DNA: TGTGCCAGCAGTTGGCGGGGTGAAAAACTGTTTTTT

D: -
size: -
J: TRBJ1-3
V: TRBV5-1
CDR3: CASSLTHHGNTIYF
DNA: TGCGCCAGCAGCTTGACCCACCACGGAAACACCATATATTTT

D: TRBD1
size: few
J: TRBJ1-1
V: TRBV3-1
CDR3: CATSGQGGTEAFF
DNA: TGTGCCACCTCAGGACAGGGCGGGACTGAAGCTTTCTTT

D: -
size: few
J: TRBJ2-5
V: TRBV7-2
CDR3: CASSYLGYLMEETQYF
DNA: TGTGCCAGCAGCTACCTGGGATACCTGATGGAAGAGACCCAGTACTTC

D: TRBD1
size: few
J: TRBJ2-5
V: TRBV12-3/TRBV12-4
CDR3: CASSLFGTEGETQYF
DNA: TGTGCCAGCAGTTTATTCGGGACAGAAGGAGAGACCCAGTACTTC

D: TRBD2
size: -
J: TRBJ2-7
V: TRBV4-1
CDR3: CASSQVPPRKASGRSYEQYF
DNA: TGCGCCAGCAGCCAAGTTCCACCCCGCAAAGCTAGCGGGAGGTCCTACGAGCAGTACTTC